One and the same sample provided the 20 T cell receptor beta chains below, sequenced in a study of immune evolution from preneoplasia to lung adenocarcinoma. Sequencing used immunoSEQ multiplex PCR; TCRdb keeps in-frame clones, though not all of them. This sample has more than 6,500 clones, with about 78% found just once. The sequenced material came from FFPE minimally invasive lung adenocarcinoma tissue. These receptors came from an older donor with lung adenocarcinoma.

The V call is TRBV15, the J call TRBJ1-5; no clear D gene. Trimming took off 3 bases at V and 0 bases at J, with 3 bases between the two ends. The CDR3 spans 13 residues. Germline V CDR1 and CDR2: LNHNV, YYDKDF (reference sequence). In DNA form, the CDR3 reads TGTGCCACCAGCAGGGGTAGCAATCAGCCCCAGCATTTT. It yields the protein CATSRGSNQPQHF.

The chain has TRBV7-8 and TRBJ2-7; no clear D. The CDR3 sequence is 14 residues long. Looked up from germline, CDR1 is SGHVS and CDR2 is FQNEAQ. Trimming took off 2 bases at V and 1 base at J, with 9 bases between the two ends. In DNA form, the CDR3 reads TGTGCCAGCAGCTTACTGGACGCATCCTACGAGCAGTACTTC. Encoded protein: CASSLLDASYEQYF.

V is TRBV5-8 and J is TRBJ2-3; 9 bases match TRBD1. The V segment lost 4 bases and the J segment 2 bases; nucleotides outside the gene matches: 5. This CDR3 has 15 amino acids. Germline CDR1 and CDR2: SGHTS and YDEGEE. Here the CDR3 DNA reads TGTGCCAGCAGCCGGGGGGACAGGGTCACAGATACGCAGTATTTT. Translation gives CASSRGDRVTDTQYF.

This clone has just one count. This sequence joins TRBV6-1 and TRBJ2-3; D is uncertain. The CDR3 runs 15 residues. Germline CDR1 reads MNHNS; CDR2 reads SASEGT. The V end lost 1 base, the J end lost 4 bases, and 12 bases lay between the germline ends. The CDR3 DNA sequence: TGTGCCAGCAGTGAAGGACTCATTCGCGCAGATACGCAGTATTTT. It codes for CASSEGLIRADTQYF.

The chain links TRBV5-1 to TRBJ2-3; D not certain. Per germline, CDR1 SGHRS and CDR2 YFSETQ. The CDR3 loop spans 15 amino acids. Trimming took 2 bases from V and 2 from J, leaving 12 bases between them. CDR3 residues: CASSFSHPNTDTQYF. The CDR3 nucleotides read TGCGCCAGCAGCTTTTCGCATCCTAACACAGATACGCAGTATTTT. Full variable domain (outside the CDR3, taken from reference TRBV5-1 and TRBJ2-3): KAGVTQTPRYLIKTRGQQVTLSCSPISGHRSVSWYQQTPGQGLQFLFEYFSETQRNKGNFPGRFSGRQFSNSRSEMNVSTLELGDSALYLCASSFSHPNTDTQYFGPGTRLTVL.

The chain's CDR3 is CASSSLPAGEQYF. Written as DNA, the CDR3 is TGTGCCAGCAGTTCCCTGCCGGCGGGCGAGCAGTACTTC. The V call is TRBV28, the J call TRBJ2-7; TRBD2 might be the D (5 bases). The V and J ends lost 4 bases and 6 bases respectively, with 13 bases between them. The germline V gene has CDR1 MDHEN and CDR2 SYDVKM. The CDR3 sequence is 13 residues long.

This chain uses TRBV19 with TRBJ2-3; D ambiguous. V was cut by 4 bases and J by 5 bases, with 16 bases left in between. The germline V gene has CDR1 LNHDA and CDR2 SQIVND (reference sequence). The CDR3 loop spans 15 amino acids. The CDR3 reads CASSTPTRKGDTQYF. CDR3 sequence (DNA): TGTGCCAGTAGTACGCCGACACGTAAGGGAGATACGCAGTATTTT.

This clone was seen just once. This chain joins TRBV28 and TRBJ2-5, with D possibly TRBD2 on 5 matching bases. The V end lost 5 bases, the J end lost 2 bases, and 9 bases lay between the germline ends. From germline, CDR1 is MDHEN and CDR2 SYDVKM. The CDR3 is 13 residues long. The CDR3 sequence: CASSPGGQETQYF. CDR3 DNA: TGTGCCAGCAGTCCCGGAGGTCAAGAGACCCAGTACTTC. Looking up the rest from reference TRBV28 and TRBJ2-5 gives the full variable domain: DVKVTQSSRYLVKRTGEKVFLECVQDMDHENMFWYRQDPGLGLRLIYFSYDVKMKEKGDIPEGYSVSREKKERFSLILESASTNQTSMYLCASSPGGQETQYFGPGTRLLVL.

The CDR3 nucleotides read TGTGCCAGCAGCGATATAGCCAAAAACATTCAGTACTTC. Residues: CASSDIAKNIQYF. The rearrangement joins TRBV11-2 to TRBJ2-4, with D hard to call. CDR1 and CDR2 from the germline V gene are SGHAT and FQNNGV. The CDR3 loop spans 13 amino acids. V was shortened by 5 bases and J by 0 bases, with 5 bases between the two germline ends.

V gene TRBV19 combines with J gene TRBJ1-5; no firm D call. Germline CDR1 is LNHDA and CDR2 is SQIVND (reference sequence). The CDR3 covers 15 residues. V lost 0 bases and J 6 bases, leaving 12 bases between the germline ends. The CDR3 loop reads CASSIETGLSQPQHF. The CDR3 nucleotides are TGTGCCAGTAGTATAGAAACGGGTCTTAGTCAGCCCCAGCATTTT.

This clone was detected only a few times. This chain joins TRBV29-1 and TRBJ1-1; D is unresolved. The CDR3 totals 11 residues. Germline lookup yields CDR1 SQVTM and CDR2 ANQGSEA. V was cut by 4 bases and J by 0 bases, with 3 bases left in between. As DNA, the CDR3 is TGCAGCGTTGCACTGAACACTGAAGCTTTCTTT. Residues: CSVALNTEAFF.

The chain joins TRBV27 to TRBJ2-5, with D perhaps matching TRBD2 (7 bases). The CDR3 is made up of 13 amino acids. Looked up from germline, CDR1 is MNHEY and CDR2 is SMNVEV (reference sequence). V lost 3 bases, J lost 5 bases, and 10 bases lay in between. The CDR3 DNA reads as TGTGCCAGCAGTTTTAAGGGGGGGGAGACCCAGTACTTC. It encodes CASSFKGGETQYF.

The V call is TRBV6-1, the J call TRBJ2-6; D call uncertain. The germline V and J ends were trimmed by 4 bases and 0 bases, with 13 bases remaining between them. Germline V CDR1 and CDR2: MNHNS, SASEGT. The CDR3 spans 17 residues. CDR3 residues: CASSAPAALSGANVLTF. CDR3 DNA: TGTGCCAGCAGTGCCCCGGCAGCACTCTCTGGGGCCAACGTCCTGACTTTC.

The sample holds one count of this clone. This chain connects TRBV7-3 to TRBJ1-2; 9 nucleotides align to TRBD1. The germline CDR1 and CDR2 sequences are SGHTA and FQGTGA. V trimming: 2 bases; J trimming: 1 base; junction bases outside the gene matches: 2. This CDR3 spans 15 amino acids. The CDR3 nucleotides are TGTGCCAGCAGCTTAGGGACAGGGATTAACTATGGCTACACCTTC. Its protein is CASSLGTGINYGYTF.

The V and J genes are TRBV6-5 and TRBJ2-2, with 7 bases lining up with TRBD2. CDR1 is MNHEY, CDR2 SVGAGI, per germline. Trimming removed 6 bases from V and 6 bases from J; junction bases left unmatched: 4. The CDR3 has 13 amino acids. CDR3 nucleotide sequence: TGTGCCAGCAGGACTAGCCACGCCGGGGAGCTGTTTTTT. Amino acid sequence: CASRTSHAGELFF.

The chain carries TRBV7-8 and TRBJ2-5; TRBD2 is a possible D gene (5 bases). V lost 1 base to trimming and J lost 4 bases, with 10 bases between them. The CDR3 runs to 14 residues. The germline gives CDR1 SGHVS, CDR2 FQNEAQ. The CDR3 is CASSLGGPRETQYF. CDR3 coding DNA: TGTGCCAGCAGCTTAGGCGGGCCGCGAGAGACCCAGTACTTC.

V and J are TRBV9 and TRBJ1-4; D not resolved. The CDR3 is 16 residues long. From germline, CDR1 is SGDLS and CDR2 YYNGEE. Deletions cut 5 bases from V and 0 bases from J, with 14 bases between. The CDR3 coding sequence is TGTGCCAGCAGTGCCCATGACCTAGCAACTAATGAAAAACTGTTTTTT. Protein product: CASSAHDLATNEKLFF.

V gene TRBV11-2 combines with J gene TRBJ2-7; D could derive from TRBD1 or TRBD2 (5 bases each). CDR1 SGHAT and CDR2 FQNNGV come from the germline V gene. The V end lost 2 bases, the J end lost 10 bases, and 18 bases lay between the germline ends. The CDR3 consists of 14 residues. Here the CDR3 reads CASSLRPGQGEQYF. CDR3 DNA sequence: TGTGCCAGCAGCTTACGACCGGGGCAGGGCGAACAGTACTTC.

This clone turned up a few times. The gene calls are TRBV5-5 and TRBJ2-5; D ambiguous. CDR1 SGHKS and CDR2 YYEKEE come from the germline V gene (reference sequence). This CDR3 is 13 amino acids long. Trimming shortened V by 1 base and J by 2 bases, and 6 bases separated the two germline ends. CDR3 bases: TGTGCCAGCAGCTTGACACATCAAGAGACCCAGTACTTC. This sequence encodes CASSLTHQETQYF.

The CDR3 DNA follows: TGTGCCAGCAGCATGGACGGACAGGGATTAGCCTACGAGCAGTACTTC. This codes for CASSMDGQGLAYEQYF. The chain has TRBV21-1 and TRBJ2-7; no DNA check was done on the table's D call, TRBD1. TRBV21-1 is shown as a pseudogene. The CDR3 consists of 16 residues.